This T cell receptor (beta chain) was captured by sequencing in a study of human T cells and chemical hapten exposure (dated by TCRdb to about 2021). About the study as a whole: For sensitization, 2% DPC in acetone was applied to a roughly 2 cm by roughly 2 cm area of upper inner arm skin. Weekly therapeutic DPC doses were additionally applied to the scalp of patients throughout the approximately 25-week study period. Patch tests used Finn chambers with 0.01% DPC on the upper back, scored after 6 days by International Contact Dermatitis Research Group standards. The patient cohort, mostly female, included alopecia areata with under or over 50% scalp involvement, alopecia totalis and alopecia universalis. The libraries were sequenced as a pool, and the TCR yield per sample differed mostly because of small variations in library volumes within the pool. The study tracked peripheral blood TCR repertoire changes in vivo during primary and secondary sensitization to the hapten diphenylcyclopropenone (DPC) in alopecia patients. Patient blood was sampled pre-sensitization (week 0) and at 2, 6 and about 24 weeks after DPC sensitization. Nearly 30 alopecia patients provided blood for TCR sequencing at one to four time points (pre-sensitization, 2, 6 and 24 weeks).

The germline V gene gives CDR1 as MGHRA and CDR2 as YSYEKL. Its CDR3 holds 16 amino acids, cysteine through phenylalanine. CDR3 DNA is the only sequence kept; it has 48 bases, read in frame from the first base. V is cut back by 4 bases and J by 7 bases, with 12 bases in the junction unmatched. The paper as a whole reports these results and caveats: All patients had alopecia, a presumed autoimmune disease, so their immune response might differ from that of healthy individuals. Expanded TCRs formed significantly more large CDR3 similarity clusters than pre-sensitization or healthy control sets, consistent with antigen-driven responses. The number of PT1 expanded TCRs positively correlated with patch test score, significant at thresholds 8, 16 and 32 but not 4. After repeated subsampling, changes were observed in the strength of the expansion versus patch-test correlation and in the threshold at which the correlation became significant. No change with DPC sensitization was found in the number of TCRs above 1 in 1000 frequency, and no evidence of global repertoire structure alterations was found.

This clonotype was counted ten times or more. Its antigen specificity is not known. The input lacks base qualities; no much larger clone sits a single base away. Libraries came from RACE. The instrument given in TCRdb is NextSeq 500. During library preparation, unique molecular identifiers were attached to individual cDNA molecules so that TCRs could be counted in a quantitative, reproducible way. From each blood RNA sample, both TCR alpha and TCR beta chains were sequenced. For the original study's pipeline: A median of about 89,000 TCRs per sample was observed, with a range of 23,224 to 690,600. The Decombinator software suite was used to annotate V, J and CDR3 in the TCR reads. For the PS versus PT1 abundance plots, all samples were subsampled to the same number of TCRs (28,000). TCRs were defined as expanded if absent before sensitization and observed at least eight times at the 2-week time point. TCRdb trimmed public reads at Q25 via fastp, called clones via MiXCR and kept in-frame beta chains. Entries are consolidated by CDR3 protein sequence, retaining the most common genes and DNA. TCRdb's processing, not the study's, gives the V and J calls here. The sample data list about 120,000 distinct CDR3 sequences, and roughly 12% of these were observed just once. Around 2.7% of the sample is held by the ten biggest clonotypes.

According to the study, the label for this sample's time point signals: pre-sensitization, week 0. What this sample's treatment or condition label stands for: therapeutic diphenylcyclopropenone sensitization with weekly scalp DPC. At every patch-test visit, the blood draw took place before the patch test was put on. Patients were considered eligible if aged 18 to 70, diagnosed with alopecia and deemed suitable for DPC therapy, and patients were excluded if pregnant. Total RNA was extracted from unfractionated whole blood collected in Tempus Blood RNA tubes. The receptor was isolated from a woman aged 18-35 years with alopecia areata. Some clones in this sample may be carry-over from other donors' samples. The specimen comprised whole blood, sampled in connection with sensitization to the hapten diphenylcyclopropenone (DPC). The V and J genes are TRBV4-1 and TRBJ1-1; TRBD1 agrees with 10 junctional bases. Read as DNA, the sequence is TGCGCCAGCAGCCGTTCGACAGGGGGCATTTTGGGTGAAGCTTTCTTT. The encoded protein is CASSRSTGGILGEAFF.